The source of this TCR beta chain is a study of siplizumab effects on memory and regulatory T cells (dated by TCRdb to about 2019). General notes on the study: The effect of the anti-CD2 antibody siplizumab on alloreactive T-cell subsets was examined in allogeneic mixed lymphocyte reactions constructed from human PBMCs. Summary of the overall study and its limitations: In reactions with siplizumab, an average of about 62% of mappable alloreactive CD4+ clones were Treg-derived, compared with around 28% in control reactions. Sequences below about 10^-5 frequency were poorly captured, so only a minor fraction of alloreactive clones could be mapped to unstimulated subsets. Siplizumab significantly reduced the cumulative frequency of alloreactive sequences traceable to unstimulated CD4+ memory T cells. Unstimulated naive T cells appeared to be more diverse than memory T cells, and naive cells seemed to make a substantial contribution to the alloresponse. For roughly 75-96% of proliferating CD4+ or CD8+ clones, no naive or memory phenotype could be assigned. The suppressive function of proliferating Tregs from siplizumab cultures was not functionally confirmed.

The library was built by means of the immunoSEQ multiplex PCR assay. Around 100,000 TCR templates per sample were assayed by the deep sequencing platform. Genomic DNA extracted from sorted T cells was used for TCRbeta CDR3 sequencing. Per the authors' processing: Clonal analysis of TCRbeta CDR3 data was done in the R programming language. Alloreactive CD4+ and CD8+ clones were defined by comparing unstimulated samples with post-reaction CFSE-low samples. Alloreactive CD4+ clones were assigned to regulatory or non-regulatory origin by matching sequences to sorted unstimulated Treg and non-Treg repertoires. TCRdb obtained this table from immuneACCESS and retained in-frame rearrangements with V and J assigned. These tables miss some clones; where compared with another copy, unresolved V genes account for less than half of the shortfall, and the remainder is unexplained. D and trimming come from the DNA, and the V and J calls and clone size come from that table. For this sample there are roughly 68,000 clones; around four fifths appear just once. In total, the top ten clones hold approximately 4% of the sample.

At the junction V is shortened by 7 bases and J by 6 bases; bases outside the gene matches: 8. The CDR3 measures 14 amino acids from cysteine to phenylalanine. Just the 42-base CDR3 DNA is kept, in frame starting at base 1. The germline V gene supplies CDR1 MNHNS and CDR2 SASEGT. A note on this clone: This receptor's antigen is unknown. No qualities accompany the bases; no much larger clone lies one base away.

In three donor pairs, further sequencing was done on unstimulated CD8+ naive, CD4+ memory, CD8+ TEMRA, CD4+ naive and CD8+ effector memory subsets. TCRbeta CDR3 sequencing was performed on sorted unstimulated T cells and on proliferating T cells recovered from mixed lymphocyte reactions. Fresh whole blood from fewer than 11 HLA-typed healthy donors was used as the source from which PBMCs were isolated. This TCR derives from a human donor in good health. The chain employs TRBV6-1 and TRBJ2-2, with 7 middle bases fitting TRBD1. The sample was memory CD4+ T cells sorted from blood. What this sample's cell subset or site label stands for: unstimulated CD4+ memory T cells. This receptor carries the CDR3 CASIYTGVPGELFF. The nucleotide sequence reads TGTGCCAGCATCTACACAGGGGTTCCCGGGGAGCTGTTTTTT.